The 10 T cell receptor beta chains below were found in one sample sequenced in a study of blood T cell repertoires in COVID-19. Using immunoSEQ multiplex PCR, the repertoire was profiled, and TCRdb retains in-frame clones only, with some absent. The sample has about 88,000 clones, about 71% seen once. Sequenced: peripheral blood. The receptors derive from a woman aged 60 to 75 in a cohort sampled during active or convalescent COVID-19.

This sequence joins TRBV19 and TRBJ2-3, with TRBD2 matching 9 bases. The V and J ends lost 4 bases and 1 base, in that order; junction bases with no gene match: 6. Germline values: CDR1 LNHDA, CDR2 SQIVND (reference sequence). The CDR3 totals 16 residues. The CDR3 DNA reads as TGTGCCAGTAGTAGCCAGACTAGCGGTGGCACAGATACGCAGTATTTT. This encodes CASSSQTSGGTDTQYF.

This chain uses TRBV18 with TRBJ2-2, with a tentative D call TRBD1 (6 bases). The V end was cut by 3 bases, the J end by 3 bases, with 14 bases between. In germline, CDR1 is KGHSH, CDR2 LQKENI. The CDR3 spans 16 residues. The CDR3 here is CASSPMRGTHTGELFF. The CDR3 DNA reads TGTGCCAGCTCACCCATGAGGGGGACCCACACCGGGGAGCTGTTTTTT.

The sample holds many counts of this clone. The V and J genes are TRBV7-9 and TRBJ1-1, with a tentative D call TRBD1 (5 bases). The germline V gene has CDR1 SEHNR and CDR2 FQNEAQ (reference sequence). The CDR3 loop spans 14 amino acids. V lost 5 bases and J lost 2, with 12 bases in between. This chain's CDR3 is CASSVRGYNTEAFF. DNA of the CDR3: TGTGCCAGCAGCGTGCGGGGGTACAACACTGAAGCTTTCTTT.

V and J are TRBV14 and TRBJ2-7; 9 nucleotides agree with TRBD2. This CDR3 comprises 15 residues. The V segment lost 4 bases and the J segment 2 bases; nucleotides outside the gene matches: 6. Germline CDR1 is SGHDN and CDR2 is FVKESK. As DNA, the CDR3 is TGTGCCAGCAGCCCCTTAGCGGGGGTCCCCTACGAGCAGTACTTC. It codes for CASSPLAGVPYEQYF. The complete variable domain, with remaining parts taken from reference TRBV14 and TRBJ2-7, reads EAGVTQFPSHSVIEKGQTVTLRCDPISGHDNLYWYRRVMGKEIKFLLHFVKESKQDESGMPNNRFLAERTGGTYSTLKVQPAELEDSGVYFCASSPLAGVPYEQYFGPGTRLTVT.

Only a few counts were recorded for this clone. The V call is TRBV5-1, the J call TRBJ2-7; 9 nucleotides line up with TRBD2. CDR1 and CDR2 (germline): SGHRS, YFSETQ. V dropped 1 base and J dropped 3; count of bases not matched to a gene: 5. The CDR3 is 15 residues long. The CDR3 coding sequence is TGCGCCAGCAGCTTGTTCTTGACTAGCGGCTACGAGCAGTACTTC. It is translated as CASSLFLTSGYEQYF. Full variable domain (remainder filled in from reference TRBV5-1 and TRBJ2-7): KAGVTQTPRYLIKTRGQQVTLSCSPISGHRSVSWYQQTPGQGLQFLFEYFSETQRNKGNFPGRFSGRQFSNSRSEMNVSTLELGDSALYLCASSLFLTSGYEQYFGPGTRLTVT.

The rearrangement uses TRBV28 and TRBJ1-2; D possibly corresponds to TRBD1 (6 bases). Deletions cut 6 bases from V and 4 bases from J, with 12 bases between. Germline lookup yields CDR1 MDHEN and CDR2 SYDVKM. The CDR3 totals 13 residues. The CDR3 coding sequence is TGTGCCAGCAGAACCGGGACAAGCTATGGCTACACCTTC. Protein: CASRTGTSYGYTF.

The rearrangement uses TRBV9 and TRBJ2-3; 7 nucleotides match TRBD2. V gave up 0 bases and J gave up 5 bases; unmatched junction bases: 12. The CDR3 extends over 17 amino acids. Germline V gene sequence: CDR1 SGDLS, CDR2 YYNGEE. This chain's CDR3 is CASSVATGSGVVDTQYF. In DNA form, the CDR3 reads TGTGCCAGCAGCGTAGCTACTGGGAGCGGGGTTGTAGATACGCAGTATTTT.

V and J are TRBV13 and TRBJ2-3; TRBD2 matches 10 bases. With V trimmed by 5 bases and J by 6 bases, 17 bases remained unmatched. The germline CDR1 and CDR2 sequences are PRHDT and FYEKMQ (reference sequence). This CDR3 has 18 residues. The DNA for the CDR3 is TGTGCCAGCAGCCAGGGACTAGCGAACTCCCCAAGCCGGGATACGCAGTATTTT. Protein sequence: CASSQGLANSPSRDTQYF. The full variable domain, in which reference TRBV13 and TRBJ2-3 provide the parts outside the CDR3, is AAGVIQSPRHLIKEKRETATLKCYPIPRHDTVYWYQQGPGQDPQFLISFYEKMQSDKGSIPDRFSAQQFSDYHSELNMSSLELGDSALYFCASSQGLANSPSRDTQYFGPGTRLTVL.

This clone was seen at least ten times. The chain carries TRBV15 and TRBJ2-3; possible D gene TRBD2, 6 bases. This CDR3 is 15 amino acids long. CDR1 and CDR2 (germline): LNHNV, YYDKDF (reference sequence). Trimming stripped 1 base from V and 1 base from J, with 9 bases between. This chain's CDR3 is CATSRVSGGTDTQYF. The CDR3 coding sequence is TGTGCCACCAGCAGAGTCTCGGGGGGCACAGATACGCAGTATTTT.

The chain links TRBV7-2 to TRBJ2-5; TRBD1 aligns across 8 bases. The J segment lost 5 bases and the V segment lost 6 bases, leaving 8 bases of the junction unmatched. CDR1 is SGHTA and CDR2 is FQGNSA in the germline V gene. There are 14 residues in the CDR3. The CDR3 spells CASRYPGGAETQYF. CDR3 nucleotide sequence: TGTGCCAGCAGGTACCCAGGGGGCGCGGAGACCCAGTACTTC.